These T cell receptor beta chains were read from a single sample in a study of cytomegalovirus exposure and HLA in healthy donors. TCRdb keeps only in-frame clones here, not all; method: immunoSEQ multiplex PCR. This sample has under 200,000 clones, with more than 70% found just once. The specimen sequenced was PBMCs. All receptors derive from a boy aged 2 to 9 in good health and CMV-seronegative. Each CDR3 is given with its conserved first and last residue. D genes are given only for firm matches. Only some rows state a clone size, as once, few, many or a class for expanded clones.

>TRBV5-4|NA|TRBD2|TRBJ2-7
TGTGCCAGCAGCTTGTGGGGGGGGACTAGCGGGAGGACCTACGAGCAGTACTTC
CASSLWGGTSGRTYEQYF
>TRBV5-6|NA|TRBD1|TRBJ1-2
TGTGCCAGCAGCTCGTCTATAAGATTGGACAGGGAAGGCTACACCTTC
CASSSSIRLDREGYTF
>TRBV19|NA|NA|TRBJ1-1
TGTGCCAGTAAGGTTAGGGGGAACACTGAAGCTTTCTTT
CASKVRGNTEAFF
>TRBV30|NA|TRBD2|TRBJ2-7
TGTGCCTGGAGGGGCGGGGGACTAAACTACGAGCAGTACTTC
CAWRGGGLNYEQYF
>TRBV18|NA|TRBD2|TRBJ2-7
TGTGCCAGCTCACCGCCCCTTACTAGCGGAGGGTCCTACGAGCAGTACTTC
CASSPPLTSGGSYEQYF
>TRBV7-9|NA|TRBD2|TRBJ2-7
TGTGCCAGCAGCTTAGTGGGGACTAGCGATTACTACGAGCAGTACTTC
CASSLVGTSDYYEQYF
>TRBV27|NA|NA|TRBJ1-2
TGTGCCAGCAGTGGGCCGGGGGAGGGCTATGGCTACACCTTC
CASSGPGEGYGYTF
>TRBV4-2|NA|TRBD2|TRBJ2-5
TGTGCCAGCAGCCAGGGGCCTAGCGGGAACCAAGAGACCCAGTACTTC
CASSQGPSGNQETQYF
>TRBV7-9|NA|TRBD2|TRBJ2-7
TGTGCCAGCAGCCCCCTGAAAGCGGGATTCTACGAGCAGTACTTC
CASSPLKAGFYEQYF
>TRBV11-1|NA|TRBD2|TRBJ2-1
TGTGCCAGCAGCTTGGGTAGCGGGAGAGATGAGCAGTTCTTC
CASSLGSGRDEQFF
>TRBV19|few|TRBD1|TRBJ1-5
TGTGCCAGTAGTATAGGTCAGGGGGTAAGGCAGCCCCAGCATTTT
CASSIGQGVRQPQHF
>TRBV5-1|NA|TRBD1|TRBJ2-7
TGCGCCAGCAGCTCAGGGACAGGGGAAAACTACGAGCAGTACTTC
CASSSGTGENYEQYF
>TRBV9|NA|NA|TRBJ2-5
TGTGCCAGCAGCGTAGGTTTCGGCCAAGAGACCCAGTACTTC
CASSVGFGQETQYF
>TRBV30|NA|NA|TRBJ1-5
TGTGCCTGGAGTGCCTCCGAGGATCAGCCCCAGCATTTT
CAWSASEDQPQHF
>TRBV9|NA|TRBD2|TRBJ2-2
TGTGCCAGCAGCGGAGGAGGGGAAATCGGGCGGGAGGGGAACACCGGGGAGCTGTTTTTT
CASSGGGEIGREGNTGELFF
>TRBV6-5|NA|NA|TRBJ1-5
TGTGCCAGCAGTCCCCGTAATCATCAGCCCCAGCATTTT
CASSPRNHQPQHF
>TRBV19|once|TRBD2|TRBJ2-7
TGTGCCAGTAGCGAAACGGGAGGGCCCGACGAGCAGTACTTC
CASSETGGPDEQYF
>TRBV4-1|NA|TRBD1|TRBJ1-1
TGCGCCAGCAGCCGAGGACAGGGGGCGCTGACTGAAGCTTTCTTT
CASSRGQGALTEAFF
>TRBV5-6|NA|TRBD1|TRBJ2-1
TGTGCCAGCAGCCGTGGACAGGGGCTTATAGACAATGAGCAGTTCTTC
CASSRGQGLIDNEQFF
>TRBV2|NA|TRBD1|TRBJ1-2
TGTGCCAGCGCTGGACAGGGCACTGGCTACACCTTC
CASAGQGTGYTF
>TRBV2|NA|NA|TRBJ1-3
TGTGCCAGCAGTGAACAGGGACTCTCTGGAAACACCATATATTTT
CASSEQGLSGNTIYF
>TRBV6-1|NA|NA|TRBJ2-3
TGTGCCAGCAGAATAGACTTAAACACAGATACGCAGTATTTT
CASRIDLNTDTQYF
>TRBV6-1|NA|NA|TRBJ2-1
TGTGCCACCTCAACGGGACAAGCCTACAATGAGCAGTTCTTC
CATSTGQAYNEQFF
>TRBV27|NA|TRBD2|TRBJ2-1
TGTGCCAGCAGTTTAGCCAGCGGGAGTGAGCAGTTCTTC
CASSLASGSEQFF
>TRBV30|NA|NA|TRBJ2-1
TGTGCCTGGAGACTCGCGAGCTCCTACAATGAGCAGTTCTTC
CAWRLASSYNEQFF
>TRBV5-1|NA|NA|TRBJ2-7
TGCGCCAGCAGCCCAATGACAGAGACCTACGAGCAGTACTTC
CASSPMTETYEQYF
>TRBV18|NA|NA|TRBJ2-3
TGTGCCAGCTCACCGCGGAGGACAGATACGCAGTATTTT
CASSPRRTDTQYF
>TRBV2|NA|TRBD2|TRBJ2-7
TGTGCCAGCAAGGGACTAGCGGGAGGTTACGAGCAGTACTTC
CASKGLAGGYEQYF
>TRBV19|NA|TRBD2|TRBJ2-3
TGTGCCAGTAGTATGGGACTAAGAACAGATACGCAGTATTTT
CASSMGLRTDTQYF
>TRBV19|NA|NA|TRBJ1-5
TGTGCCAGTAGTATCGGTGGAGGTAAGCCCCAGCATTTT
CASSIGGGKPQHF
>TRBV10-1|NA|NA|TRBJ2-3
TGCGCCAGCAGGTCAGACTCCAGCACAGATACGCAGTATTTT
CASRSDSSTDTQYF